The 13 T cell receptor beta chains below come from one sample, sequenced in a study of blood T cell repertoires in COVID-19. The data were produced by immunoSEQ multiplex PCR, yet TCRdb's version contains in-frame clones alone and is incomplete. The sample has roughly 180,000 clones, roughly 81% seen once. The sequenced material came from peripheral blood. The source is a woman in her 40s with COVID-19, enrolled during active disease.

J is TRBJ1-2 and V is TRBV28; 10 bases are shared with TRBD1. The germline CDR1 and CDR2 sequences are MDHEN and SYDVKM. With 4 bases clipped from V and 4 bases from J, the junction kept 6 bases outside the gene matches. The CDR3 sequence is 15 residues long. The CDR3 DNA reads as TGTGCCAGCAGTTCCGGGACAGGGGATTTCTATGGCTACACCTTC. Amino acids: CASSSGTGDFYGYTF.

The gene calls are TRBV5-4 and TRBJ1-3; TRBD1 is a possible D gene (6 bases). Trimming cost V 6 bases and J 1 base, with 17 bases left between them. The CDR3 consists of 16 residues. Germline V lookup: CDR1 SGHNT, CDR2 YYREEE (reference sequence). The DNA of the CDR3 is TGTGCCAGCACCCGAGGGGGTGTAGGTTCTGGAAACACCATATATTTT. Its translation: CASTRGGVGSGNTIYF. Together with reference TRBV5-4 and TRBJ1-3, the CDR3 gives the full variable domain: ETGVTQSPTHLIKTRGQQVTLRCSSQSGHNTVSWYQQALGQGPQFIFQYYREEENGRGNFPPRFSGLQFPNYSSELNVNALELDDSALYLCASTRGGVGSGNTIYFGEGSWLTVV.

The V and J genes are TRBV19 and TRBJ1-4; D unclear. Germline V gene lookup returns CDR1 LNHDA and CDR2 SQIVND (reference sequence). The CDR3 has 13 residues. Deletions cut 4 bases from V and 8 bases from J, with 11 bases between. In DNA, the CDR3 is TGTGCCAGTAGTACCCAGGCGGGGGAAAAACTGTTTTTT. Protein: CASSTQAGEKLFF.

The rearrangement joins TRBV7-8 to TRBJ2-7, with TRBD2 as a possible D gene (6 bases). This CDR3 region has 18 residues. The germline V gene encodes CDR1 SGHVS and CDR2 FQNEAQ. Between the trimmed V and J ends, which lost 1 base and 2 bases, there was a span of 21 bases. The DNA for the CDR3 is TGTGCCAGCAGCTTAGAGGTTGGATTTAGCGGAGGGGCCTACGAGCAGTACTTC. Translation gives CASSLEVGFSGGAYEQYF.

This clone was picked up one time. The V call is TRBV11-2, the J call TRBJ2-1; TRBD2 aligns across 10 bases. The CDR3 sequence is 16 residues long. In germline, CDR1 is SGHAT, CDR2 FQNNGV. Germline trimming cut 5 bases from V and 5 bases from J; bases unmatched to any gene: 9. The CDR3 coding sequence is TGTGCCAGCAGCCCCGCCGGACTAGCGGTCGACAATGAGCAGTTCTTC. It specifies CASSPAGLAVDNEQFF.

A single count supports this clone. The V call is TRBV27, the J call TRBJ2-1; D gene unclear. Trimming took 7 bases from V and 7 from J, leaving 11 bases between them. Germline V CDR1 and CDR2: MNHEY, SMNVEV (reference sequence). The CDR3 has 12 amino acids. This chain's CDR3 is CASISFLNEQFF. Here the CDR3 DNA reads TGTGCCAGCATTAGTTTTTTAAATGAGCAGTTCTTC.

The V call is TRBV28, the J call TRBJ2-1; 11 bases are a match to TRBD1. J gave up 0 bases and V 5 bases, and 3 bases lay outside the gene matches. This CDR3 contains 16 residues. In germline, CDR1 is MDHEN, CDR2 SYDVKM. The CDR3 spells CASSGQGASSYNEQFF. DNA for the CDR3: TGTGCCAGCAGTGGACAGGGGGCCAGCTCCTACAATGAGCAGTTCTTC.

This clone has a single count. This sequence joins TRBV6-4 and TRBJ1-1, with D maybe TRBD1 (6 bases). V was shortened by 6 bases and J by 1 base, with 9 bases between the two germline ends. Germline lookup yields CDR1 MRHNA and CDR2 SNTAGT. The CDR3 is 13 amino acids. The CDR3 here is CASRETGNTEAFF. Here the CDR3 DNA reads TGTGCCAGCAGGGAGACAGGGAACACTGAAGCTTTCTTT.

Of note for this clone: Other nucleotide sequences from this sample produce the same CDR3. The chain is built from TRBV9 and TRBJ1-1; D might be TRBD1 (5 bases). The germline CDR1 and CDR2 sequences are SGDLS and YYNGEE. Between the trimmed V and J ends, which lost 2 bases and 3 bases, there was a span of 8 bases. The CDR3 spans 13 residues. CDR3 in DNA: TGTGCCAGCAGCGTTGGGGCAGACACTGAAGCTTTCTTT. Residues: CASSVGADTEAFF.

The chain links TRBV28 to TRBJ1-4; D not resolved. The germline CDR1 and CDR2 sequences are MDHEN and SYDVKM. The CDR3 is 13 amino acids. Trimming pared 4 bases from V and 7 bases from J, leaving 10 bases between. CDR3 sequence (DNA): TGTGCCAGCAGTTCCTTGGGCGTTGAAAAACTGTTTTTT. Its protein is CASSSLGVEKLFF. Full variable domain (missing parts from reference TRBV28 and TRBJ1-4): DVKVTQSSRYLVKRTGEKVFLECVQDMDHENMFWYRQDPGLGLRLIYFSYDVKMKEKGDIPEGYSVSREKKERFSLILESASTNQTSMYLCASSSLGVEKLFFGSGTQLSVL.

This chain uses TRBV19 with TRBJ2-7; 8 bases line up with TRBD2. The germline V gene has CDR1 LNHDA and CDR2 SQIVND (reference sequence). V gave up 5 bases and J gave up 1 base; unmatched junction bases: 4. The CDR3 contains 14 residues. The CDR3 region is CASSSGLASYEQYF. DNA for the CDR3: TGTGCCAGTAGTTCCGGACTAGCATCCTACGAGCAGTACTTC.

On this clone itself: The junction departs from the called germline gene at one end, perhaps through a read error. The chain is built from TRBV7-7 and TRBJ2-1; D is perhaps TRBD2 (7 bases). This CDR3 contains 14 residues. Per germline, CDR1 SSHAT and CDR2 FNYEAQ (reference sequence). CDR3 amino acids: CASSSQRGGGEQFF. The CDR3 DNA reads TGTGCTAGCAGCTCACAGAGGGGGGGAGGTGAGCAGTTCTTC.

The rearrangement joins TRBV27 to TRBJ1-1; tentative D call: TRBD1 (6 bases). This CDR3 has 15 amino acids. V lost 5 bases, J lost 3 bases, and 16 bases lay in between. CDR1 MNHEY and CDR2 SMNVEV come from the germline V gene (reference sequence). The DNA for the CDR3 is TGTGCCAGCAGTAGCCGGGGCAGGGGCTACACTGAAGCTTTCTTT. It specifies CASSSRGRGYTEAFF.